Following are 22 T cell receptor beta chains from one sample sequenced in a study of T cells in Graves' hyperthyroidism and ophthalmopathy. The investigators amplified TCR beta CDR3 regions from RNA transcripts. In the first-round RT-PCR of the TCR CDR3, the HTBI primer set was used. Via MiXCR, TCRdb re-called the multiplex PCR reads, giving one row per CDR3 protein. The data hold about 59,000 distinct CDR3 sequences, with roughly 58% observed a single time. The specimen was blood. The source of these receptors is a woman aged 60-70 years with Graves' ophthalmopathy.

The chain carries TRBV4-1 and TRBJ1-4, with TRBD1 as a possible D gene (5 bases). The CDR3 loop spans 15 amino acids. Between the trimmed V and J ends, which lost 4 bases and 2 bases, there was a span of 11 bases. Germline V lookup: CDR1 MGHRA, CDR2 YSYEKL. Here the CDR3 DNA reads TGCGCCAGCAGCCTATTGGGGGGGACTAATGAAAAACTGTTTTTT. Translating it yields CASSLLGGTNEKLFF.

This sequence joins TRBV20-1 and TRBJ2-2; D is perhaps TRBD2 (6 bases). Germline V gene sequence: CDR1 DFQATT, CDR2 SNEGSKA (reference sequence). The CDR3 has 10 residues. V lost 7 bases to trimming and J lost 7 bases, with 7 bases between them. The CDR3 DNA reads TGCAGTGTGACTAGCGGGGAGCTGTTTTTT. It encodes CSVTSGELFF.

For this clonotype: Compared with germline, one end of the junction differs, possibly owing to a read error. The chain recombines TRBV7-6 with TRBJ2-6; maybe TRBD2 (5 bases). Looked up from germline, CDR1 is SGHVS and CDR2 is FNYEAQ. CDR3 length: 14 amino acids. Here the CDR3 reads CASTTTTGVNVLTF. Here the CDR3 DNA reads TGTGCCAGTACCACAACCACCGGGGTCAACGTCCTGACTTTC.

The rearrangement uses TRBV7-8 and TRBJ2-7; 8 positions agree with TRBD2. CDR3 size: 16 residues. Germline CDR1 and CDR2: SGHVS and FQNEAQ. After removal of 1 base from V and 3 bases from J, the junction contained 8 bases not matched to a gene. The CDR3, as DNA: TGTGCCAGCAGCTTAGGGGGCGGGCTAGCGGGCTACGAGCAGTACTTC. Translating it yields CASSLGGGLAGYEQYF.

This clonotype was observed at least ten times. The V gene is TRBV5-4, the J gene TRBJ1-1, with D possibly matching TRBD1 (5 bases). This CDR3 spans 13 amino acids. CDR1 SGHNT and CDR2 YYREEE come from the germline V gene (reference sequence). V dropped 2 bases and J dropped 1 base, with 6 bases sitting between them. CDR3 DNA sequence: TGTGCCAGCAGCTTCGGACAGAACACTGAAGCTTTCTTT. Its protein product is CASSFGQNTEAFF.

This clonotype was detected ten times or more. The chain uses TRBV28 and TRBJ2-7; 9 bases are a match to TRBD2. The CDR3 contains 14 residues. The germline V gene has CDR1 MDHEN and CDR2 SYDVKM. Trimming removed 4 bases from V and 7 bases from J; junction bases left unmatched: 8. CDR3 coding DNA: TGTGCCAGCAGTTACGGGACTAGCCGGCGGGAGCAGTACTTC. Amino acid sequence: CASSYGTSRREQYF.

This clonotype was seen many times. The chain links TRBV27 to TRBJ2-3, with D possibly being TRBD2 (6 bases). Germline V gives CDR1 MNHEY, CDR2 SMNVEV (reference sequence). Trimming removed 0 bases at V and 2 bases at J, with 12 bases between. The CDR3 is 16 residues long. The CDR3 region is CASSLSDSGFTDTQYF. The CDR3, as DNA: TGTGCCAGCAGTTTATCCGATAGCGGTTTCACAGATACGCAGTATTTT.

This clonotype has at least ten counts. The CDR3 bases are TGCGCCAGCAGCCCCGGTGGGGACAGATATAATGAAAAACTGTTTTTT. Translation gives CASSPGGDRYNEKLFF. This chain uses TRBV5-1 with TRBJ1-4; 7 positions match TRBD1. CDR1 SGHRS and CDR2 YFSETQ come from the germline V gene. The length of the CDR3 is 16 residues. With 4 bases clipped from V and 4 bases from J, the junction kept 10 bases outside the gene matches.

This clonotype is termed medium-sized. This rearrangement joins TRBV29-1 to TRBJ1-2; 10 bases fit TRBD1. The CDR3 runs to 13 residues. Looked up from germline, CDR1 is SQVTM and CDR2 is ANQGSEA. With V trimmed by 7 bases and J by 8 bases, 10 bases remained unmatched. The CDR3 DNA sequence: TGCAGCGCAGGGGACAGGGGAATCGGGGGCTACACCTTC. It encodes CSAGDRGIGGYTF.

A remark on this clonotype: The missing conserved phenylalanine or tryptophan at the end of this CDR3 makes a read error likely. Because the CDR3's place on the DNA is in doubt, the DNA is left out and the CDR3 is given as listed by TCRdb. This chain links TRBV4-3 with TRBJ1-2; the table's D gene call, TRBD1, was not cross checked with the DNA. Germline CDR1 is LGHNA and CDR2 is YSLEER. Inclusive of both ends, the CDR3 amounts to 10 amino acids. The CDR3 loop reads CASSQDWSGQ.

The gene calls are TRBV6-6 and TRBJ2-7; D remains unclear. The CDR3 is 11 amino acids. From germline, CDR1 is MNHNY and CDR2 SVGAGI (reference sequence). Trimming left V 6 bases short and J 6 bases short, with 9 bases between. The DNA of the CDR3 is TGTGCCAGCAGCCCCCCTGTCGAGCAGTACTTC. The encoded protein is CASSPPVEQYF.

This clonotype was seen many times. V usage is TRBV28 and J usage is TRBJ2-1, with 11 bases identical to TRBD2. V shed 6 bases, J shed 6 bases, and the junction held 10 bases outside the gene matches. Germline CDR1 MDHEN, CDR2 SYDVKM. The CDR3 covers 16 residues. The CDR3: CASRSRTSGGLNEQFF. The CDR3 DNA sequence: TGTGCCAGCAGATCCCGAACTAGCGGGGGCCTCAATGAGCAGTTCTTC.

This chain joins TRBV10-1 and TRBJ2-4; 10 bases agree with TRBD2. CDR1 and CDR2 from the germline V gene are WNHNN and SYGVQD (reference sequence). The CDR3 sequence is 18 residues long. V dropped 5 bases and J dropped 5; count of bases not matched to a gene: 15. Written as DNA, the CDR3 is TGCGCCAGCAGTTTAGGACTAGCGGTCGCAGGCACTCAAAACATTCAGTACTTC. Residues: CASSLGLAVAGTQNIQYF.

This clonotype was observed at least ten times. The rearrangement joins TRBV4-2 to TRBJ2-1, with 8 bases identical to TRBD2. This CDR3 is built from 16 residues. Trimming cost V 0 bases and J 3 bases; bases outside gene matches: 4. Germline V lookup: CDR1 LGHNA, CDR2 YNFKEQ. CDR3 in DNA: TGTGCCAGCAGCCAAGATCGTAGCGGGATCTACAATGAGCAGTTCTTC. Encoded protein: CASSQDRSGIYNEQFF.

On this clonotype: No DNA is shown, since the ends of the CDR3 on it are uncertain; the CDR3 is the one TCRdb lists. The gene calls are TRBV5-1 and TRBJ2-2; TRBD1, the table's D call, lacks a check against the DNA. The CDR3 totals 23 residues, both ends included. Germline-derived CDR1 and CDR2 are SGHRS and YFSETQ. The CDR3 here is CASSFYICSARDGDRGDTGELFF.

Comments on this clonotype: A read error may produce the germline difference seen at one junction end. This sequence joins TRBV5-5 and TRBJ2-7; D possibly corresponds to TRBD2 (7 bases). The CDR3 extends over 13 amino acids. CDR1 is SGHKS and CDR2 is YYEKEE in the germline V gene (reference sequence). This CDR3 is CANSPGGGGEQYF. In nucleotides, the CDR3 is TGTGCCAACAGCCCCGGGGGAGGGGGCGAGCAGTACTTC.

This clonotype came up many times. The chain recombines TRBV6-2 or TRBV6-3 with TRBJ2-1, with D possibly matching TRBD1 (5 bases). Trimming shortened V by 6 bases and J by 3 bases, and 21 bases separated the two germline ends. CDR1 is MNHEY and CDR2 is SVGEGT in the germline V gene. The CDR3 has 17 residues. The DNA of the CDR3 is TGTGCCAGCAGGGTATTTTGGGGCGGCACGCTCTACAATGAGCAGTTCTTC. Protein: CASRVFWGGTLYNEQFF.

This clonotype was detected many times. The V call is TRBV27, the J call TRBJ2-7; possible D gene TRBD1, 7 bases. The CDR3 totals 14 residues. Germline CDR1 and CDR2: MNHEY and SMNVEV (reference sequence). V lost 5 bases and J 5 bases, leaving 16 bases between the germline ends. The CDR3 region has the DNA TGTGCCAGCAGTCCTCGGAGGGGGCACAACGAGCAGTACTTC. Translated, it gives CASSPRRGHNEQYF.

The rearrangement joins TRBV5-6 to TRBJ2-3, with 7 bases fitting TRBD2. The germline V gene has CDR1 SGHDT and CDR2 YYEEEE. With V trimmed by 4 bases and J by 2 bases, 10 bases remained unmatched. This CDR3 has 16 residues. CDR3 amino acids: CASSMGPSGYTDTQYF. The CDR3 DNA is TGTGCCAGCAGCATGGGACCTAGCGGATACACAGATACGCAGTATTTT. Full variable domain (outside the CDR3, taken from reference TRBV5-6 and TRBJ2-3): DAGVTQSPTHLIKTRGQQVTLRCSPKSGHDTVSWYQQALGQGPQFIFQYYEEEERQRGNFPDRFSGHQFPNYSSELNVNALLLGDSALYLCASSMGPSGYTDTQYFGPGTRLTVL.

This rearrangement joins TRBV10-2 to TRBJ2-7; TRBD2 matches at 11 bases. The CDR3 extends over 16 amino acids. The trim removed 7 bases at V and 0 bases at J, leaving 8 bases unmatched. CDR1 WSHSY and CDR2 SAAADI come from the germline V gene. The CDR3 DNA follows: TGCGCCAGCAAAATTGGGACTAGCGGCCCCTCCTACGAGCAGTACTTC. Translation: CASKIGTSGPSYEQYF.

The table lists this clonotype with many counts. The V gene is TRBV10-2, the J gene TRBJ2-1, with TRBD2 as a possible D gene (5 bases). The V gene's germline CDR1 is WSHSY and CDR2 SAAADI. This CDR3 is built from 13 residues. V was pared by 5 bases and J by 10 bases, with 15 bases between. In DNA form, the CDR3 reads TGCGCCAGCAGTCTCCGGGATCAGACGGAGCAGTTCTTC. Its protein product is CASSLRDQTEQFF.

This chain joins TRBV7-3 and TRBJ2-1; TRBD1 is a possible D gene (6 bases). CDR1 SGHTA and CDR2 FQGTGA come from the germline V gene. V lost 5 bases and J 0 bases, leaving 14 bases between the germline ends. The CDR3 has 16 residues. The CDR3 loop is CASSRNGQSSYNEQFF. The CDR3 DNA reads TGTGCCAGCAGCCGGAACGGACAGAGCTCCTACAATGAGCAGTTCTTC.